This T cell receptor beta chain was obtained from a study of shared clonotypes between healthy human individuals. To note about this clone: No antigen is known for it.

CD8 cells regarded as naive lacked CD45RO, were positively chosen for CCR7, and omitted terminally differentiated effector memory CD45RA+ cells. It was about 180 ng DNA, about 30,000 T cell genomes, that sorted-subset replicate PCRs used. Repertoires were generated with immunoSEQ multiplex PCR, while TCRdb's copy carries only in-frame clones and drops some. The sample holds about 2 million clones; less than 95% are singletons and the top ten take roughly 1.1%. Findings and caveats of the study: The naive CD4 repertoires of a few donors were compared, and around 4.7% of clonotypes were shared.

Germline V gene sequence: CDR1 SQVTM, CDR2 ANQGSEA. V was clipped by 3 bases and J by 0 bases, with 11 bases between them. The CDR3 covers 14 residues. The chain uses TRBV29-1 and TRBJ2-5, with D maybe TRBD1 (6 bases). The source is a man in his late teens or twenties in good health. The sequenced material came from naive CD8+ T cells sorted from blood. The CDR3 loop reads CSVDTGWDQETQYF. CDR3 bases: TGCAGCGTTGACACAGGGTGGGACCAAGAGACCCAGTACTTC.